This T cell receptor (beta chain) was observed in a study of radiation and T cells in renal cell carcinoma. Whole-study results and caveats: Top tumor clonotypes rose in blood 2 weeks post-radiation, then contracted.

Points on this clone: Its antigen is undetermined.

Per germline, CDR1 SNHLY and CDR2 FYNNEI. This CDR3 has 19 residues. The trim removed 3 bases at V and 1 base at J, leaving 12 bases unmatched. Clones were sequenced by immunoSEQ multiplex PCR, and TCRdb holds only the in-frame ones, with some missing. The repertoire includes approximately 170,000 clones, about 87% of them detected once, and 11% sits in the top ten. As for time point: blood 4 weeks post-SBRT, at nephrectomy. Treatment in this sample: 15 Gy SBRT to primary tumor, nephrectomy 4 weeks later. The TCR sequence derives from a woman aged 45-59 years with renal cell carcinoma. This rearrangement joins TRBV2 to TRBJ2-4, with 10 bases lining up with TRBD2. Material: blood, obtained from a patient whose treatment included radiotherapy and nephrectomy. The CDR3 DNA reads TGTGCCAGCAGTGAGAGAGCGAGCGGGGGGGCCAGGGCCAAAAACATTCAGTACTTC. Translated: CASSERASGGARAKNIQYF.